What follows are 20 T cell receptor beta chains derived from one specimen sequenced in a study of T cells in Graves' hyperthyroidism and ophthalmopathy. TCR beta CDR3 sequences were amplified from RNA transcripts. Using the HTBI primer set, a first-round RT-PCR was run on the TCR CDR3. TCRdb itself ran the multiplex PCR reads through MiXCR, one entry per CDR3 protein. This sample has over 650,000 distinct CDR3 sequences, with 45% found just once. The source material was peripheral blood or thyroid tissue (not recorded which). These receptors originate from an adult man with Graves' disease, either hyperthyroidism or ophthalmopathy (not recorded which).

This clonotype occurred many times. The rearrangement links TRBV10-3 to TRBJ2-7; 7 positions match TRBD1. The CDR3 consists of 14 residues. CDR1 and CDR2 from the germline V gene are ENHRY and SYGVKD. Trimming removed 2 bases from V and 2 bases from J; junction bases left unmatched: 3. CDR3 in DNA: TGTGCCATCAGTGAGCTGGGGACAGCCTACGAGCAGTACTTC. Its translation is CAISELGTAYEQYF.

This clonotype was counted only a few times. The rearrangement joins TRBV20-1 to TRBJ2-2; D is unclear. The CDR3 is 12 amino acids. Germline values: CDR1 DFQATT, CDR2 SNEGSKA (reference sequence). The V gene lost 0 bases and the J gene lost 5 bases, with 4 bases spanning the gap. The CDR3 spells CSARDLTGELFF. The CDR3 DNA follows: TGCAGTGCTAGAGATCTGACCGGGGAGCTGTTTTTT.

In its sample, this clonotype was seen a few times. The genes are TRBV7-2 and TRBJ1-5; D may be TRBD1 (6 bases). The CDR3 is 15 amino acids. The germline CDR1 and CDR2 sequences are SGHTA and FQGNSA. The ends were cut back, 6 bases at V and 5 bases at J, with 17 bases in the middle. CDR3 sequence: CASSEPGGVYQPQHF. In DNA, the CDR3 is TGTGCCAGCAGTGAACCCGGGGGCGTTTATCAGCCCCAGCATTTT. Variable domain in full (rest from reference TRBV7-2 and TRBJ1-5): GAGVSQSPSNKVTEKGKDVELRCDPISGHTALYWYRQSLGQGLEFLIYFQGNSAPDKSGLPSDRFSAERTGGSVSTLTIQRTQQEDSAVYLCASSEPGGVYQPQHFGDGTRLSIL.

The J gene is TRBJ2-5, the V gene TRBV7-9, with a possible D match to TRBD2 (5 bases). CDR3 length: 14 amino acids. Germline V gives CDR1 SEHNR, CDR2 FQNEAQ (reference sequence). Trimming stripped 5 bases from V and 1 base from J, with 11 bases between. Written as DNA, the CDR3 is TGTGCCAGCAGCAACCTAGCATCCCAAGAGACCCAGTACTTC. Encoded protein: CASSNLASQETQYF.

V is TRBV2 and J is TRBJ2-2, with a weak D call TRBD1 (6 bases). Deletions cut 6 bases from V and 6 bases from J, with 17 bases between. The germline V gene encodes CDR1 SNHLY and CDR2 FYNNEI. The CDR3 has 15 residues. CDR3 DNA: TGTGCCAGCAGAGGGCAGGGGTCGACGGCCGGGGAGCTGTTTTTT. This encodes CASRGQGSTAGELFF.

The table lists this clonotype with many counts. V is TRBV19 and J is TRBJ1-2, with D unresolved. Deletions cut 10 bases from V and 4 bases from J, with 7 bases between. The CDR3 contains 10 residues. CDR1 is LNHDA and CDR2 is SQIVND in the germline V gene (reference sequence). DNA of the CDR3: TGTGCCACATACAGCTATGGCTACACCTTC. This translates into CATYSYGYTF.

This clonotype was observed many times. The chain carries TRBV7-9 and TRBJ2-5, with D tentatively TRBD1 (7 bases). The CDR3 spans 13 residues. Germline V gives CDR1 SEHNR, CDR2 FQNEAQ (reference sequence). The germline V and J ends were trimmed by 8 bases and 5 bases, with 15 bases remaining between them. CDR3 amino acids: CASEGAGGETQYF. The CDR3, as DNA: TGTGCCAGCGAGGGGGCCGGAGGGGAGACCCAGTACTTC.

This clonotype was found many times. CDR3: CASSSSGETQYF. The CDR3 DNA is TGTGCCAGCAGCTCTAGCGGGGAGACCCAGTACTTC. This chain connects TRBV5-8 to TRBJ2-5; 8 bases are shared with TRBD2. With 3 bases clipped from V and 5 bases from J, the junction kept 0 bases outside the gene matches. The CDR3 spans 12 residues. CDR1 and CDR2 from the germline V gene are SGHTS and YDEGEE. Based on the CDR3 plus reference TRBV5-8 and TRBJ2-5, the full variable domain is EAGVTQSPTHLIKTRGQQATLRCSPISGHTSVYWYQQALGLGLQFLLWYDEGEERNRGNFPPRFSGRQFPNYSSELNVNALELEDSALYLCASSSSGETQYFGPGTRLLVL.

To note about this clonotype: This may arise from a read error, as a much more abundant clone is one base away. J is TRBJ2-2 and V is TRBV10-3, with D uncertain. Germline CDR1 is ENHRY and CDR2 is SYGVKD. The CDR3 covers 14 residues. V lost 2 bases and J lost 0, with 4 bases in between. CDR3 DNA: TGTGCCATCAGTGAGGGGGCGAACACCGGGGAGCTGTTTTTT. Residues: CAISEGANTGELFF.

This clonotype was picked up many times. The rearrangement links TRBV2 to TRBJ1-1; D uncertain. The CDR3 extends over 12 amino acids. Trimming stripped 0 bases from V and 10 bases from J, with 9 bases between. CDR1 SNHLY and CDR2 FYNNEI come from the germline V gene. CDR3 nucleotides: TGTGCCAGCAGTGAAGCCCCAGTAGGAGCTTTCTTT. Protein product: CASSEAPVGAFF. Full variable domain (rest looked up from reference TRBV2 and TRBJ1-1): EPEVTQTPSHQVTQMGQEVILRCVPISNHLYFYWYRQILGQKVEFLVSFYNNEISEKSEIFDDQFSVERPDGSNFTLKIRSTKLEDSAMYFCASSEAPVGAFFGQGTRLTVV.

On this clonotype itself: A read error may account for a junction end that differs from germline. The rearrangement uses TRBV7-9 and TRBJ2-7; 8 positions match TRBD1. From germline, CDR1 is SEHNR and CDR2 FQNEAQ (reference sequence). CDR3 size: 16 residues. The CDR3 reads CASSQAPGQGSYEQYF. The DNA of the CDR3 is TGCGCCAGCAGCCAAGCCCCAGGACAGGGCTCCTACGAGCAGTACTTC. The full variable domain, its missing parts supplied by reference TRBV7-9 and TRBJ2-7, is DTGVSQNPRHKITKRGQNVTFRCDPISEHNRLYWYRQTLGQGPEFLTYFQNEAQLEKSRLLSDRFSAERPKGSFSTLEIQRTEQGDSAMYLCASSQAPGQGSYEQYFGPGTRLTVT.

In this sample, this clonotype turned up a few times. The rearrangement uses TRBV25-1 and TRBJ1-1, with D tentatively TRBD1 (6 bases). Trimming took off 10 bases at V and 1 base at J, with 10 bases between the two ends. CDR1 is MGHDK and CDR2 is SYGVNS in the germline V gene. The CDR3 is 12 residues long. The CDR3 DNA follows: TGTGCCACCCTGACAGGGAACACTGAAGCTTTCTTT. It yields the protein CATLTGNTEAFF.

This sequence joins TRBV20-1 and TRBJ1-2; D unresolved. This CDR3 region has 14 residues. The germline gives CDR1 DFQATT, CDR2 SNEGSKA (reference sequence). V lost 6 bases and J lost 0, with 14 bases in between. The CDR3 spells CSASQRRPNYGYTF. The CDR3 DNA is TGCAGTGCCAGTCAGCGCCGACCTAACTATGGCTACACCTTC.

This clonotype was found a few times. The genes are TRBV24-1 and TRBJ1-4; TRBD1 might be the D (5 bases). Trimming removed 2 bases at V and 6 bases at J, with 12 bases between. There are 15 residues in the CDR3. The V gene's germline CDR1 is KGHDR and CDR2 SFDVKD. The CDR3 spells CATSDSGAFDEKLFF. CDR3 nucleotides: TGTGCCACCAGTGATTCCGGGGCGTTTGATGAAAAACTGTTTTTT.

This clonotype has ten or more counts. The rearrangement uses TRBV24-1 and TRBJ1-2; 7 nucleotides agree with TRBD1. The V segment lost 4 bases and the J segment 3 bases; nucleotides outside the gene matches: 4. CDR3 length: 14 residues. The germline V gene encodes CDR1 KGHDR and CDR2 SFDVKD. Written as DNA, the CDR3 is TGTGCCACCAGTGAACGGGACAGCTACTATGGCTACACCTTC. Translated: CATSERDSYYGYTF.

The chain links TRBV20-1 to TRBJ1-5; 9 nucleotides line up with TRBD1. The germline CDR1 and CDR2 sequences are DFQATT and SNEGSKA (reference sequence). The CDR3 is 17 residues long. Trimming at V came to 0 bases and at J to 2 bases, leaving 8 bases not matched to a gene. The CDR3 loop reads CSARDPGGQGGNQPQHF. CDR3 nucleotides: TGCAGTGCTAGAGATCCCGGGGGACAGGGTGGCAATCAGCCCCAGCATTTT.

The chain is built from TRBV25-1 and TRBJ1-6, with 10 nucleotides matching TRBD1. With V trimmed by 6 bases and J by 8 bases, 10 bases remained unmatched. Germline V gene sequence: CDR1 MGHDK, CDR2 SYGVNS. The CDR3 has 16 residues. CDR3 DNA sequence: TGTGCCAGCAGCGGTCACTCGACAGGGGGCGATTCACCCCTCCACTTT. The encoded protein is CASSGHSTGGDSPLHF. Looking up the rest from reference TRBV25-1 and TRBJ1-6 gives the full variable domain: EADIYQTPRYLVIGTGKKITLECSQTMGHDKMYWYQQDPGMELHLIHYSYGVNSTEKGDLSSESTVSRIRTEHFPLTLESARPSHTSQYLCASSGHSTGGDSPLHFGNGTRLTVT.

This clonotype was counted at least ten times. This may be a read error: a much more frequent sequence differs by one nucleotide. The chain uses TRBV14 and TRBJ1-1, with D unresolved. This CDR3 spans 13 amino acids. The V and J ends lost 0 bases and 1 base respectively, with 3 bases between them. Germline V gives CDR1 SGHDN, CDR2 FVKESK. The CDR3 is CASSQDWNTEAFF. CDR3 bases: TGTGCCAGCAGCCAAGATTGGAACACTGAAGCTTTCTTT. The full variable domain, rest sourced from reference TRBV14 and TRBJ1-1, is EAGVTQFPSHSVIEKGQTVTLRCDPISGHDNLYWYRRVMGKEIKFLLHFVKESKQDESGMPNNRFLAERTGGTYSTLKVQPAELEDSGVYFCASSQDWNTEAFFGQGTRLTVV.

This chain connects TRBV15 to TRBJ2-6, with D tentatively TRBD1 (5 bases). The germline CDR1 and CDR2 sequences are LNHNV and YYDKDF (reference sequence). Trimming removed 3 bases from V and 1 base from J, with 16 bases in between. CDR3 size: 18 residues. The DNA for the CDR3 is TGTGCCACCAGCAGCTCGGACAACGCGCCTTCTGGGGCCAACGTCCTGACTTTC. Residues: CATSSSDNAPSGANVLTF.

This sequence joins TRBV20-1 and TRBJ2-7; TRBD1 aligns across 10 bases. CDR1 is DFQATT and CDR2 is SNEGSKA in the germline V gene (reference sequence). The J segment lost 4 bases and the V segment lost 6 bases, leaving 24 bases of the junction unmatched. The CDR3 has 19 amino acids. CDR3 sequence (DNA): TGCAGTGCCGCTCGGGGGGACAGGGGATTACCTATCCCGTTTTACGAGCAGTACTTC. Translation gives CSAARGDRGLPIPFYEQYF.